The 14 T cell receptor beta chains reported below all come from one sample, sequenced in a study of Graves' ophthalmopathy and Graves' hyperthyroidism. RNA transcripts served as template for amplifying TCR beta CDR3 sequences. Following a first-round RT-PCR that used HTBI primers, a second-round multiplex PCR was carried out. TCRdb reanalysed the multiplex PCR reads using MiXCR and keeps one entry per CDR3 protein. The table includes 560,000 or so distinct CDR3 sequences, about 40% detected once. Sequenced input: peripheral blood or thyroid tissue (not recorded which). The receptors were gathered from an adult man with Graves' hyperthyroidism.

The chain employs TRBV15 and TRBJ2-1, with D tentatively TRBD2 (6 bases). The germline gives CDR1 LNHNV, CDR2 YYDKDF (reference sequence). V lost 0 bases and J 8 bases, leaving 23 bases between the germline ends. The CDR3 runs to 18 residues. For the CDR3, the DNA is TGTGCCACCAGCAGAGATGGTAGGGCGGGAAGGCCTTATGATGAGCAGTTCTTC. As protein: CATSRDGRAGRPYDEQFF.

This clonotype was seen more than once but under ten times. An end of the junction does not agree with germline; a read error may underlie this. The chain couples TRBV7-9 to TRBJ1-5; TRBD1 might be the D (5 bases). The length of the CDR3 is 17 residues. CDR1 and CDR2 from the germline V gene are SEHNR and FQNEAQ (reference sequence). CDR3: CTSSLIWGPNSNQPQHF. CDR3 in DNA: TGTACCAGCAGCTTAATTTGGGGCCCAAATAGCAATCAGCCCCAGCATTTT.

This chain connects TRBV7-9 to TRBJ1-4, with 9 bases lining up with TRBD1. After removal of 5 bases from V and 7 bases from J, the junction contained 8 bases not matched to a gene. This CDR3 has 15 amino acids. Germline V CDR1 and CDR2: SEHNR, FQNEAQ (reference sequence). CDR3 DNA: TGTGCCAGCAGCCTACTGACAGGGGGAGGTGAAAAACTGTTTTTT. Translation: CASSLLTGGGEKLFF.

The rearrangement links TRBV24-1 to TRBJ2-5; the D call may be TRBD1 or TRBD2 (5 bases each). The closer fit of TRBJ2-1 to the DNA end suggests the J call may be wrong. The CDR3 contains 16 residues. Germline CDR1 KGHDR, CDR2 SFDVKD. The CDR3: CATSDPKGTSVRQQFF. CDR3 DNA sequence: TGTGCCACCAGTGACCCGAAGGGGACCTCGGTTCGTCAGCAGTTCTTC.

This clonotype has a count of ten or more. The V and J genes are TRBV2 and TRBJ1-1, with unresolved D. V lost 0 bases to trimming and J lost 8 bases, with 16 bases between them. There are 15 residues in the CDR3. Looked up from germline, CDR1 is SNHLY and CDR2 is FYNNEI. The CDR3 nucleotides read TGTGCCAGCAGTGAAGCCCGTGTGTGGGGTTCCGAAGCTTTCTTT. It translates to CASSEARVWGSEAFF.

The genes are TRBV5-1 and TRBJ2-3; 9 bases align to TRBD1. Germline V CDR1 and CDR2: SGHRS, YFSETQ. With 4 bases clipped from V and 5 bases from J, the junction kept 5 bases outside the gene matches. There are 14 residues in the CDR3. For the CDR3, the DNA is TGCGCCAGCAGCCCCGGGACAGGGTTAGATACGCAGTATTTT. Translated, it gives CASSPGTGLDTQYF.

The chain recombines TRBV24-1 with TRBJ2-5; no definite D call. Between the trimmed V and J ends, which lost 6 bases and 5 bases, there was a span of 6 bases. In germline, CDR1 is KGHDR, CDR2 SFDVKD. This CDR3 contains 11 residues. The CDR3 region has the DNA TGTGCCACCAGTTTGTTCGAGACCCAGTACTTC. As protein: CATSLFETQYF.

The CDR3 region has the DNA TGTGCCAGCAGCCCTAGTGTGGGCAATTCACCCCTCCACTTT. Translating gives CASSPSVGNSPLHF. The chain has TRBV7-2 and TRBJ1-6; D remains unclear. CDR3 size: 14 residues. Germline assignment: CDR1 SGHTA and CDR2 FQGNSA. Trimming pared 5 bases from V and 7 bases from J, leaving 12 bases between.

The chain links TRBV2 to TRBJ1-6; D remains ambiguous. The CDR3 loop spans 14 amino acids. Germline-derived CDR1 and CDR2 are SNHLY and FYNNEI. Trimming stripped 6 bases from V and 0 bases from J, with 6 bases between. The chain's CDR3 is CASRETSYNSPLHF. For the CDR3, the DNA is TGTGCCAGCAGGGAGACCTCCTATAATTCACCCCTCCACTTT.

The sample holds many counts of this clonotype. The V and J genes are TRBV24-1 and TRBJ1-5, with D possibly being TRBD1 (5 bases). The germline V gene has CDR1 KGHDR and CDR2 SFDVKD. CDR3 length: 14 amino acids. V was cut by 7 bases and J by 2 bases, with 11 bases left in between. CDR3 sequence (DNA): TGTGCCACCAGCGCCCAGGGAGGCAATCAGCCCCAGCATTTT. It specifies CATSAQGGNQPQHF.

V is TRBV3-1 and J is TRBJ1-1; D not certain. Trimming removed 4 bases at V and 0 bases at J, with 12 bases between. CDR3 length: 15 residues. Germline V CDR1 and CDR2: LGHDT, YNNKEL (reference sequence). In DNA form, the CDR3 reads TGTGCCAGCAGCCCCCAGCGGGCGGTGAACACTGAAGCTTTCTTT. Amino acids: CASSPQRAVNTEAFF.

As to this clonotype: One end of the junction fails to match germline, which may point to a read error. This chain joins TRBV13 and TRBJ2-7; D may be TRBD2 (7 bases). Germline-derived CDR1 and CDR2 are PRHDT and FYEKMQ (reference sequence). CDR3 size: 14 residues. CDR3 sequence (DNA): TGTGCCAGCAGCTTCTGGGCGGGCGGGGGCGAGCAGTGCTTC. As protein: CASSFWAGGGEQCF.

The chain has TRBV7-9 and TRBJ2-7, with 9 positions matching TRBD2. Trimming removed 6 bases from V and 0 bases from J; junction bases left unmatched: 9. Germline values: CDR1 SEHNR, CDR2 FQNEAQ (reference sequence). The CDR3 runs to 16 residues. The CDR3 DNA is TGTGCCAGCAGTTTATTGGGTAGCGGGGGCTCCTACGAGCAGTACTTC. It is translated as CASSLLGSGGSYEQYF.

This clonotype occurred many times. The V gene is TRBV6-1, the J gene TRBJ1-5; D possibly corresponds to TRBD1 (6 bases). V was clipped by 3 bases and J by 3 bases, with 12 bases between them. Per the germline V gene, CDR1 is MNHNS and CDR2 is SASEGT. The CDR3 is made up of 15 amino acids. Written as DNA, the CDR3 is TGTGCCAGCAGTGATCTAGGACAGCTCAATCAGCCCCAGCATTTT. Amino acid sequence: CASSDLGQLNQPQHF.